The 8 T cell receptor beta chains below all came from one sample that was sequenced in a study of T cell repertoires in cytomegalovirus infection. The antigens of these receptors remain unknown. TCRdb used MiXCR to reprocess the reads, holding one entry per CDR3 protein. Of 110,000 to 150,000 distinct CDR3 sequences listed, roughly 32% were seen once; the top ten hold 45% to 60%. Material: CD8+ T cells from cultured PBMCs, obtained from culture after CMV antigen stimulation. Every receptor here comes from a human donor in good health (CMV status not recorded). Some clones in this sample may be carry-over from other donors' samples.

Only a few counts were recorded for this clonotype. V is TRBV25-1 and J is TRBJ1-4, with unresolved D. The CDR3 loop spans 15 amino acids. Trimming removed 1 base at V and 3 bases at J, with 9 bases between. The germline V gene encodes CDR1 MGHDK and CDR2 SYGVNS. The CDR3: CASSEWGMANEKLFF. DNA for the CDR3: TGTGCCAGCAGTGAATGGGGTATGGCTAATGAAAAACTGTTTTTT.

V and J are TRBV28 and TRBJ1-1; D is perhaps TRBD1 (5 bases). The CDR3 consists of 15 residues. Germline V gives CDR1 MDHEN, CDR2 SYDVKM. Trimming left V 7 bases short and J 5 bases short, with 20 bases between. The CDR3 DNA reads TGTGCCAGCACCCTCTCCCCCCAGGGAAGTACTGAAGCTTTCTTT. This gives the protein CASTLSPQGSTEAFF.

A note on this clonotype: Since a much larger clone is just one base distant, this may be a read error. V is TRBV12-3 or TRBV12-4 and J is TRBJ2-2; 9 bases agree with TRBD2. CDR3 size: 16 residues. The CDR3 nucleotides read TGTGTCAGCAGCCGGGGCGGTATAGCGGGGGAAAGGGAGCTGTTTTTT. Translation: CVSSRGGIAGERELFF.

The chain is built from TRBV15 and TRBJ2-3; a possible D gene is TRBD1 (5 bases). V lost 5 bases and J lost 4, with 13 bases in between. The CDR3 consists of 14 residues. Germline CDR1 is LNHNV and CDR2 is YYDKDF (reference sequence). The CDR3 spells CATSPVRGSDTQYF. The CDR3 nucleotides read TGTGCCACCAGCCCAGTTAGGGGATCAGATACGCAGTATTTT.

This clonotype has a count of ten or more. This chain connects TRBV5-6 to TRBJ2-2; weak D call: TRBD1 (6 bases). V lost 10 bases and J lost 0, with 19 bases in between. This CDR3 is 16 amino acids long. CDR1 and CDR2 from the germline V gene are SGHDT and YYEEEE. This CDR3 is CASLNGQTPNTGELFF. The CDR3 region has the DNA TGTGCCTCTCTCAACGGACAGACTCCGAACACCGGGGAGCTGTTTTTT.

This chain's CDR3 is CASSVRTGVGYGYTF. The CDR3 nucleotides read TGTGCCAGCAGTGTCCGGACAGGGGTCGGCTATGGCTACACCTTC. This sequence joins TRBV2 and TRBJ1-2; 9 bases map to TRBD1. This CDR3 contains 15 residues. V lost 4 bases, J lost 4 bases, and 7 bases stayed unmatched. Germline V CDR1 and CDR2: SNHLY, FYNNEI.

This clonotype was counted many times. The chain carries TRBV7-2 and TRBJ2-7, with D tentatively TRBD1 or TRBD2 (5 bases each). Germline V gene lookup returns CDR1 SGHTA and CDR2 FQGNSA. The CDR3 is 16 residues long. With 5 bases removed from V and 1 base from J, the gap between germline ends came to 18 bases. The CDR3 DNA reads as TGTGCCAGCAGCCAGAGGGCAGGGCGTGGGTCCTACGAGCAGTACTTC. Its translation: CASSQRAGRGSYEQYF.

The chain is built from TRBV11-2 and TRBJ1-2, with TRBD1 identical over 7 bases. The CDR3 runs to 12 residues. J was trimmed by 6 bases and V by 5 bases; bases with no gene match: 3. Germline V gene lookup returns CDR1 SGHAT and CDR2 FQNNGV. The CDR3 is CASSPTGNGYTF. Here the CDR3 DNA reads TGTGCCAGCAGCCCGACAGGGAATGGCTACACCTTC. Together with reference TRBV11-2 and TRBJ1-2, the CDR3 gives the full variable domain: EAGVAQSPRYKIIEKRQSVAFWCNPISGHATLYWYQQILGQGPKLLIQFQNNGVVDDSQLPKDRFSAERLKGVDSTLKIQPAKLEDSAVYLCASSPTGNGYTFGSGTRLTVV.